This T cell receptor (beta chain) was recorded in a study of CD8 T cells in ankylosing spondylitis. Findings and caveats of the study: Disease-linked clones bore a CD8+ phenotype and were relatively rare in peripheral blood.

This clonotype was seen at least ten times. The antigen remains undetermined. TCRdb reprocessed the 5' RACE reads via MiXCR and lists one record per CDR3 protein. The sample carries more than 300,000 distinct CDR3 sequences, around 10% recorded once. The CDR3 consists of 16 residues. V was cut by 0 bases and J by 1 base, with 12 bases left in between. Germline CDR1 SGHRS, CDR2 YFSETQ. V usage is TRBV5-1 and J usage is TRBJ2-3; maybe TRBD2 (6 bases). The sequenced material came from blood, either unsorted or a sorted T cell fraction (not recorded which). This clonotype was obtained from a female donor with ankylosing spondylitis or in good health (not recorded which). CDR3 residues: CASSLGGGKGTDTQYF. In nucleotides, the CDR3 is TGCGCCAGCAGCTTGGGCGGCGGGAAGGGCACAGATACGCAGTATTTT.